The T cell receptor beta chain described here comes from a study of cytomegalovirus exposure and HLA in healthy donors. Germline V gene lookup returns CDR1 ENHRY and CDR2 SYGVKD. This CDR3 comprises 15 residues. Trimming stripped 0 bases from V and 8 bases from J, with 13 bases between. As for this clone: Its specificity is unknown.

It was with 60 Vbeta and 13 Jbeta primers that the PCR ran. Sequencing used immunoSEQ multiplex PCR; TCRdb keeps in-frame clones, though not all of them. The data contain about 270,000 clones, under 80% of them singletons. Whole-study findings and limits: In a later analysis, CMV-associated beta chains were mostly HLA-associated, it appeared. As was reported, the classifier diagnosed cytomegalovirus status with high specificity and sensitivity.

The sequence was collected from a female donor in good health and CMV-seronegative. Sequencing was performed on PBMCs. V is TRBV10-3 and J is TRBJ1-4; D is perhaps TRBD1 (5 bases). CDR3 sequence reads: CAISESGHPGEKLFF. CDR3 DNA: TGTGCCATCAGTGAGTCCGGGCACCCAGGGGAAAAACTGTTTTTT.